A single T cell receptor beta chain is shown here with its context. The data were taken from a study of beta chain features in type 1 diabetes. All of the isolated RNA was reverse transcribed, so expressed TCRB transcripts were sequenced. Sequenced by immunoSEQ multiplex PCR; TCRdb stores in-frame clones only, minus some. The sample contains hundreds of thousands of clones, around 15% of which appear only once. The CDR3 contains 10 residues. CDR1 is MDHEN, CDR2 SYDVKM, per germline. Trimming pared 7 bases from V and 4 bases from J, leaving 5 bases between. The chain couples TRBV28 to TRBJ2-7; D is unresolved. The receptor was isolated from a young man in good health. Source material: naive CD4+ T cells from blood. The CDR3 here is CASMGYEQYF. Here the CDR3 DNA reads TGTGCCAGCATGGGGTACGAGCAGTACTTC. The whole variable domain, filled in from reference TRBV28 and TRBJ2-7, reads DVKVTQSSRYLVKRTGEKVFLECVQDMDHENMFWYRQDPGLGLRLIYFSYDVKMKEKGDIPEGYSVSREKKERFSLILESASTNQTSMYLCASMGYEQYFGPGTRLTVT.